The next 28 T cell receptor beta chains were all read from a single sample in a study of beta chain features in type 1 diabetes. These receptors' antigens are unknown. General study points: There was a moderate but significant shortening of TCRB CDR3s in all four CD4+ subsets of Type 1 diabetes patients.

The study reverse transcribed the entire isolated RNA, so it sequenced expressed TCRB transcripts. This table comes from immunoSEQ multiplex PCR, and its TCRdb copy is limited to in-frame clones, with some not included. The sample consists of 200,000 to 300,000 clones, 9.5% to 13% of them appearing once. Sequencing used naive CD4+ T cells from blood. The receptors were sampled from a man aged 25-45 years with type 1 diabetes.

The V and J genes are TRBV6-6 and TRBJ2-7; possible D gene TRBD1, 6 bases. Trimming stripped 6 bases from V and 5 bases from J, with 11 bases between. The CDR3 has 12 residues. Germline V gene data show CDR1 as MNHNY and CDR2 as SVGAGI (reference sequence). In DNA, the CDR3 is TGTGCCAGCAGCGGCAGGGGCCACGAGCAGTACTTC. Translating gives CASSGRGHEQYF.

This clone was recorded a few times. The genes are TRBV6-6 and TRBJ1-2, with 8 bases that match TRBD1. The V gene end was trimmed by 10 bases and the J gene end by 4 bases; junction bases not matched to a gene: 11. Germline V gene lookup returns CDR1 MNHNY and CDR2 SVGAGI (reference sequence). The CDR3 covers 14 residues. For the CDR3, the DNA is TGTGCCACCAGCCCGGCAGGGGGCGTCTATGGCTACACCTTC. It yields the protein CATSPAGGVYGYTF.

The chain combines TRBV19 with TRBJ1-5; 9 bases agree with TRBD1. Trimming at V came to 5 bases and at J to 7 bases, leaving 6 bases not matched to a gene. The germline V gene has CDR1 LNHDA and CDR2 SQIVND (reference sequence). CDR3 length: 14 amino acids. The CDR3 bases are TGTGCCAGTAGTGGTACAGGGGGCACCCAGCCCCAGCATTTT. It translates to CASSGTGGTQPQHF.

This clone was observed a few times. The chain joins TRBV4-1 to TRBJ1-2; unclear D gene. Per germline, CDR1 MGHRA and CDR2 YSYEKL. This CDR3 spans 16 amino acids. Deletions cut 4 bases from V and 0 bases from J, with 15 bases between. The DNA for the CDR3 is TGCGCCAGCAGCCTCGGCTCAGGAGGAACTAACTATGGCTACACCTTC. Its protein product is CASSLGSGGTNYGYTF.

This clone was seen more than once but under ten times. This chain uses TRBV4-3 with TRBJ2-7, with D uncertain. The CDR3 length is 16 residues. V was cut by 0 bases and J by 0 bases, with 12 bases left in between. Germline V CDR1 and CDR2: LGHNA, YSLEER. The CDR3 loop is CASSQELAGSSYEQYF. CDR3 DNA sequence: TGCGCCAGCAGCCAAGAGCTGGCAGGCAGCTCCTACGAGCAGTACTTC.

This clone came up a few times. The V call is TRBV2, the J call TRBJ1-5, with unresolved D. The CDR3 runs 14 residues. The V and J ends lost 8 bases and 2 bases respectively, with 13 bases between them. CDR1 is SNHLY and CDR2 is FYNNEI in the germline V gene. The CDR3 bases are TGTGCCAGCTCTCTAGGTTACCGCAATCAGCCCCAGCATTTT. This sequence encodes CASSLGYRNQPQHF. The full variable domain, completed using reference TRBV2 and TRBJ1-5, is EPEVTQTPSHQVTQMGQEVILRCVPISNHLYFYWYRQILGQKVEFLVSFYNNEISEKSEIFDDQFSVERPDGSNFTLKIRSTKLEDSAMYFCASSLGYRNQPQHFGDGTRLSIL.

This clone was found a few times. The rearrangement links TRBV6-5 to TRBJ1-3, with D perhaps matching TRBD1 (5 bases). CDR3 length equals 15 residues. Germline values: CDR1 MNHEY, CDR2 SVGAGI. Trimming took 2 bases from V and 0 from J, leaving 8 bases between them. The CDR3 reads CASSYQGLSGNTIYF. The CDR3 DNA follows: TGTGCCAGCAGTTACCAGGGCCTCTCTGGAAACACCATATATTTT.

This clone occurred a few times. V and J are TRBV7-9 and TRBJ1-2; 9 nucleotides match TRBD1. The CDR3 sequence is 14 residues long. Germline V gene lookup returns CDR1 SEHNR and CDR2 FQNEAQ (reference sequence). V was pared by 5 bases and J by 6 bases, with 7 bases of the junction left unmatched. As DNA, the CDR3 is TGTGCCAGCAGCCCCCGGACAGGGGAAGATGGCTACACCTTC. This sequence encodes CASSPRTGEDGYTF. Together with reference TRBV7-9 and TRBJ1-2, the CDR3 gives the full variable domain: DTGVSQNPRHKITKRGQNVTFRCDPISEHNRLYWYRQTLGQGPEFLTYFQNEAQLEKSRLLSDRFSAERPKGSFSTLEIQRTEQGDSAMYLCASSPRTGEDGYTFGSGTRLTVV.

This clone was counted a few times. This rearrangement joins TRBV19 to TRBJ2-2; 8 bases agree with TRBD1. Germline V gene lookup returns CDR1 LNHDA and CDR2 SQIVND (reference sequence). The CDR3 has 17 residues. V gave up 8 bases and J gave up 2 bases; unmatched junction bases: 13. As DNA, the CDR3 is TGTGCCAGTTCGGGCGGATTCAGGGGGCGAAACACCGGGGAGCTGTTTTTT. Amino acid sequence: CASSGGFRGRNTGELFF.

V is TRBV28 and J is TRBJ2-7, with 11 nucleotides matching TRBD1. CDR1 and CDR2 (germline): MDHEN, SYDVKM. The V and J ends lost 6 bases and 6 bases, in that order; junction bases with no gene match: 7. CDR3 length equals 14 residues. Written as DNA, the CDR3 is TGTGCCAGCAGGACCGGGACAGGGGGAGTCGAGCAGTACTTC. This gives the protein CASRTGTGGVEQYF.

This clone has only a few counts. DNA of the CDR3: TGTGCCAGCAGCTTTGACCAGGGAAGGGGAGAGACCCAGTACTTC. This codes for CASSFDQGRGETQYF. The chain joins TRBV7-3 to TRBJ2-5; tentative D call: TRBD1 (5 bases). Looked up from germline, CDR1 is SGHTA and CDR2 is FQGTGA. V was trimmed by 3 bases and J by 4 bases, leaving 15 bases between them. The CDR3 covers 15 residues.

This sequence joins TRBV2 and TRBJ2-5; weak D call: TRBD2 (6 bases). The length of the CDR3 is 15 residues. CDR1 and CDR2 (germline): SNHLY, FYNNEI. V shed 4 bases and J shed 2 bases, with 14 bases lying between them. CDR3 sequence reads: CASSVGGLAQETQYF. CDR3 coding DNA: TGTGCCAGCAGTGTGGGAGGCCTAGCACAAGAGACCCAGTACTTC.

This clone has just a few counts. In DNA form, the CDR3 reads TGTGCCAGCTCGGCCGAGGTCTCAGATACGCAGTATTTT. This codes for CASSAEVSDTQYF. V usage is TRBV18 and J usage is TRBJ2-3, with D unresolved. This CDR3 is 13 amino acids long. CDR1 is KGHSH, CDR2 LQKENI, per germline. Trimming cost V 6 bases and J 4 bases, with 11 bases left between them.

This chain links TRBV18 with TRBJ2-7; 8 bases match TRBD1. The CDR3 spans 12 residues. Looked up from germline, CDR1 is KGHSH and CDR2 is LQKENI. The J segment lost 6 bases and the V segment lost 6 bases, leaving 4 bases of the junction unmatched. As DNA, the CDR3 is TGTGCCAGCTCGGACAGGGTTCGCGAGCAGTACTTC. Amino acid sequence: CASSDRVREQYF.

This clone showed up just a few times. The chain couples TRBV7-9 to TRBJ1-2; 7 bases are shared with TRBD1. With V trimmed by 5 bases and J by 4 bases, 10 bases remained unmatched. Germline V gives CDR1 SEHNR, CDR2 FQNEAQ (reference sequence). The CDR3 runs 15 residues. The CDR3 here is CASSLITTGIYGYTF. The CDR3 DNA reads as TGTGCCAGCAGCCTAATTACGACAGGGATCTATGGCTACACCTTC. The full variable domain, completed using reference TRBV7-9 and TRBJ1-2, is DTGVSQNPRHKITKRGQNVTFRCDPISEHNRLYWYRQTLGQGPEFLTYFQNEAQLEKSRLLSDRFSAERPKGSFSTLEIQRTEQGDSAMYLCASSLITTGIYGYTFGSGTRLTVV.

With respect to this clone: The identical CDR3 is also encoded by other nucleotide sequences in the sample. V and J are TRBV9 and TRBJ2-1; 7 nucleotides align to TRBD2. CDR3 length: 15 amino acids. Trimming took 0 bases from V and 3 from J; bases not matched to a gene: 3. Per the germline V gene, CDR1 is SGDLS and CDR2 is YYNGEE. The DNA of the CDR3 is TGTGCCAGCAGCGTAGGACTAGCTGACTACAATGAGCAGTTCTTC. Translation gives CASSVGLADYNEQFF.

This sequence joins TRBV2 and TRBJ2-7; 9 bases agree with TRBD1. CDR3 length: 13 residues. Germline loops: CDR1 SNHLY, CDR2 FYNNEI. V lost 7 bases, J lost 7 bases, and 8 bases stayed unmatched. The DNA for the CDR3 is TGTGCCAGCAATGGACAGGGGTTGAGGGAGCAGTACTTC. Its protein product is CASNGQGLREQYF.

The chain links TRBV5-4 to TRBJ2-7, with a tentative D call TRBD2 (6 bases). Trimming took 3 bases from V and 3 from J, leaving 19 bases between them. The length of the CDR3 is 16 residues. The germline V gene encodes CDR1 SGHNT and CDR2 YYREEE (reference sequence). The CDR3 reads CASSSGSLGGFYEQYF. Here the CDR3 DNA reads TGTGCCAGCAGCTCCGGTTCACTGGGAGGTTTCTACGAGCAGTACTTC.

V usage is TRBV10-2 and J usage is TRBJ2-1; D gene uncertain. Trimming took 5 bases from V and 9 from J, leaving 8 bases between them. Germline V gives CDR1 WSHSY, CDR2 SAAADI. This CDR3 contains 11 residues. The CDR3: CASSTTREQFF. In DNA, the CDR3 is TGCGCCAGCAGTACTACGCGTGAGCAGTTCTTC.

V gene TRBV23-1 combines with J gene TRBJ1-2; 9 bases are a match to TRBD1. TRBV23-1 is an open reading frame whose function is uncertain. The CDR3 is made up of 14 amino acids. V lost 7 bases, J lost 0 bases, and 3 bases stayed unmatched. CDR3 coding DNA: TGCGCCAGCACCCGGACAGGGGCTAACTATGGCTACACCTTC. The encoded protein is CASTRTGANYGYTF.

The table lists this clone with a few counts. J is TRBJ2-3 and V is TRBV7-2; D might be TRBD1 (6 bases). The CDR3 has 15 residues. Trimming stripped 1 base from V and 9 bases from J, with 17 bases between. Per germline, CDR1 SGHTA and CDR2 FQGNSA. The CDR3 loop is CASSLVASGAETQYF. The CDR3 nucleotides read TGTGCCAGCAGCTTAGTCGCTTCAGGGGCTGAGACGCAGTATTTT.

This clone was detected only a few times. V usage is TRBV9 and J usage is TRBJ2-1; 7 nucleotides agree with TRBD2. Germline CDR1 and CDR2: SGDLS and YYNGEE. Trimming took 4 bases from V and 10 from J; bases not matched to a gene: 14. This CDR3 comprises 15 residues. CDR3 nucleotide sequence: TGTGCCAGCAGCCCGGGACTGGGCGGGGGACTCGAGCAGTTCTTC. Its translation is CASSPGLGGGLEQFF.

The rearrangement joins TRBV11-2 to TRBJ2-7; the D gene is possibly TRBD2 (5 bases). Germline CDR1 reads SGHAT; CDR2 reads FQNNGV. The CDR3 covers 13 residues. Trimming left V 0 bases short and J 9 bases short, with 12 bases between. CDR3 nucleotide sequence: TGTGCCAGCAGCTTAGACCGGGGATCGGGGCAGTACTTC. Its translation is CASSLDRGSGQYF.

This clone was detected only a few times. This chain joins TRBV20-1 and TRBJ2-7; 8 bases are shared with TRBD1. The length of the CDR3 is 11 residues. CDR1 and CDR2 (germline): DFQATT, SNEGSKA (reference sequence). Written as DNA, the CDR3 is TGCAGCTCGGGACAGGACTACGAGCAGTACTTC. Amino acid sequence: CSSGQDYEQYF.

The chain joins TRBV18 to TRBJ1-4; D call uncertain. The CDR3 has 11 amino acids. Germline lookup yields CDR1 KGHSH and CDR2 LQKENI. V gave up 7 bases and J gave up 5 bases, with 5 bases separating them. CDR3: CASYGNEKLFF. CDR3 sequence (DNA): TGTGCCAGCTACGGGAATGAAAAACTGTTTTTT.

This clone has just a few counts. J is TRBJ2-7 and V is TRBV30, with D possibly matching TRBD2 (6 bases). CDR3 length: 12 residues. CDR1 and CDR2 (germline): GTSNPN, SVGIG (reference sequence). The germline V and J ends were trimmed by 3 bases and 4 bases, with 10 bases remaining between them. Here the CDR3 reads CAWRGLSYEQYF. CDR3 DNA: TGTGCCTGGAGGGGACTTTCATACGAGCAGTACTTC.

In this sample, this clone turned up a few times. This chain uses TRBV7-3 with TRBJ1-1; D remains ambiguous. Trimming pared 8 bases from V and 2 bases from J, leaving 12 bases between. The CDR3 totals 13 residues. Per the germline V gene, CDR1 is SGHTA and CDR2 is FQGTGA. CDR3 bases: TGTGCCAGCGCCCCCCAGGCAAACACTGAAGCTTTCTTT. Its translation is CASAPQANTEAFF.

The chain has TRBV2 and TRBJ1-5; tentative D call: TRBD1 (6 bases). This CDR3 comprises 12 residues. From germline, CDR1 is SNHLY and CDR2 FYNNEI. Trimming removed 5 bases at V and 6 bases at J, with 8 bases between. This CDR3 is CASSRGGQPQHF. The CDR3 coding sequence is TGTGCCAGCAGTCGAGGGGGTCAGCCCCAGCATTTT.